This T cell receptor beta chain is from a study of OX40 agonist ivuxolimab in advanced cancers. Sequencing was performed with immunoSEQ multiplex PCR; in TCRdb, only in-frame clones are kept and a portion is missing. Among approximately 100,000 clones listed, 90% were seen once. V lost 4 bases and J lost 5; bases outside the gene matches: 14. In germline, CDR1 is LGHNA, CDR2 YNFKEQ. The CDR3 length is 17 residues. The chain uses TRBV4-2 and TRBJ2-7; TRBD2 agrees at 10 bases. The sample here was CD4+ or CD8+ T cells sorted from blood, taken in a trial of the OX40 agonist ivuxolimab. The clonotype comes from an adult with an advanced solid tumor such as melanoma, head and neck, liver or kidney cancer. The CDR3 DNA reads TGTGCCAGCAGCCCTCTTGGGGCTAGCGGGAGTATCCACGAGCAGTACTTC. It yields the protein CASSPLGASGSIHEQYF.